This is a list of T cell receptor beta chains from one sample in a study of early T cells in non-severe SARS-CoV-2 infection. Each CDR3 protein is one row after TCRdb ran MiXCR on the 5' RACE reads. The sample includes around 100,000 distinct CDR3 sequences, around 13% seen only once; the top ten take about 6.2%. The sequencing sample was made of whole blood. The receptors come from an adult who was a healthcare worker with PCR-confirmed SARS-CoV-2 infection or an uninfected control (not recorded which). The CDR3 runs from the conserved cysteine through the conserved F or W. Each record gives: D gene, V gene, clone size, J gene, CDR3 DNA, CDR3 protein. D genes are given only for firm matches. Clone size is stated in some rows and not others, as once, few, many or a class when expanded.

D gene: -; V gene: TRBV19; clone size: many; J gene: TRBJ2-4; CDR3 DNA: TGTGCCAGTAGTACCCTCGAGCTGGCCAAAAACATTCAGTACTTC; CDR3 protein: CASSTLELAKNIQYF
D gene: TRBD2; V gene: TRBV7-6; clone size: few; J gene: TRBJ2-5; CDR3 DNA: TGTGCCAGCAGCCTCCGGACTAGGGCAGAGACCCAGTACTTC; CDR3 protein: CASSLRTRAETQYF
D gene: -; V gene: TRBV20-1; clone size: -; J gene: TRBJ2-7; CDR3 DNA: TGCAGTGCCTCGAGGGGCGAGCAGTACTTC; CDR3 protein: CSASRGEQYF
D gene: TRBD2; V gene: TRBV6-6; clone size: many; J gene: TRBJ2-7; CDR3 DNA: TGTGCCAGCAGTTACCCCGTCAGGACTAGCGGTGGGTACGAGCAGTACTTC; CDR3 protein: CASSYPVRTSGGYEQYF
D gene: -; V gene: TRBV6-1; clone size: -; J gene: TRBJ2-3; CDR3 DNA: TGTGCCAGCAAAACCCAGGACGTCTTTCCTACGCAGTATTTT; CDR3 protein: CASKTQDVFPTQYF
D gene: -; V gene: TRBV20-1; clone size: -; J gene: TRBJ1-5; CDR3 DNA: TGCAGTGCTAGGGAAGCGGAGGGGAGTCAGCCCCAGCATTTT; CDR3 protein: CSAREAEGSQPQHF
D gene: TRBD2; V gene: TRBV12-3/TRBV12-4; clone size: -; J gene: TRBJ2-1; CDR3 DNA: TGTGCCAGCAGCCGGGGGACTAGCGGGAGTAATGAGCAGTTCTTC; CDR3 protein: CASSRGTSGSNEQFF
D gene: -; V gene: TRBV29-1; clone size: many; J gene: TRBJ2-5; CDR3 DNA: TGCAGCGTTACGGACGGGCAGTGGACCCAGTACTTC; CDR3 protein: CSVTDGQWTQYF
D gene: -; V gene: TRBV7-2; clone size: many; J gene: TRBJ1-5; CDR3 DNA: TGTGCCAGCAGCTTAGAGAATAGAGATCAGCCCCAGCATTTT; CDR3 protein: CASSLENRDQPQHF
D gene: -; V gene: TRBV6-1; clone size: -; J gene: TRBJ2-3; CDR3 DNA: TGTGCCAGCAGTGAATTTATGATGTGGGATACGCAGTATTTT; CDR3 protein: CASSEFMMWDTQYF
D gene: -; V gene: TRBV3-1; clone size: -; J gene: TRBJ2-1; CDR3 DNA: TGTGCCAGCAGCCAAGACCTCGACTCCTACAATGAGCAGTTCTTC; CDR3 protein: CASSQDLDSYNEQFF
D gene: -; V gene: TRBV20-1; clone size: -; J gene: TRBJ2-5; CDR3 DNA: TGCAGTGCTGAAGTCCAAGAGACCCAGTACTTC; CDR3 protein: CSAEVQETQYF
D gene: -; V gene: TRBV28; clone size: many; J gene: TRBJ1-1; CDR3 DNA: TGTGCCAGCAGTCCCTTGACAGACAACACTGAAGCTTTCTTT; CDR3 protein: CASSPLTDNTEAFF
D gene: -; V gene: TRBV29-1; clone size: few; J gene: TRBJ1-5; CDR3 DNA: TGCAGCGCATACAGGGATCAGCCCCAGCATTTT; CDR3 protein: CSAYRDQPQHF
D gene: -; V gene: TRBV10-2; clone size: -; J gene: TRBJ2-5; CDR3 DNA: TGCGCCAGCTTTCGGGACGGGAAAGAGACCCAGTACTTC; CDR3 protein: CASFRDGKETQYF
D gene: -; V gene: TRBV5-8; clone size: many; J gene: TRBJ1-6; CDR3 DNA: TGTGCCAGCAGCCTTCGGACGTCTTATAATTCACCCCTCCACTTT; CDR3 protein: CASSLRTSYNSPLHF
D gene: -; V gene: TRBV7-2; clone size: few; J gene: TRBJ1-2; CDR3 DNA: TGTGCCAGCAGCTTAGAGGGACTCTATGGCTACACCTTC; CDR3 protein: CASSLEGLYGYTF
D gene: TRBD1; V gene: TRBV2; clone size: many; J gene: TRBJ1-1; CDR3 DNA: TGTGCCAGCAGTAGGGACAGGCTGGACACTGAAGCTTTCTTT; CDR3 protein: CASSRDRLDTEAFF
D gene: -; V gene: TRBV12-3/TRBV12-4; clone size: -; J gene: TRBJ2-3; CDR3 DNA: TGTGCCAGCAGCCCCCAATTCGCGAGCACAGATACGCAGTATTTT; CDR3 protein: CASSPQFASTDTQYF
D gene: -; V gene: TRBV28; clone size: once; J gene: TRBJ2-1; CDR3 DNA: TGTGCCAGCATAGATATTCCCGCGAGCAATGAGCAGTTCTTC; CDR3 protein: CASIDIPASNEQFF
D gene: TRBD2; V gene: TRBV6-5; clone size: few; J gene: TRBJ2-7; CDR3 DNA: TGTGCCAGCAGCCCCACTAGCGGGAGCTCCTACGAGCAGTACTTC; CDR3 protein: CASSPTSGSSYEQYF
D gene: -; V gene: TRBV7-2; clone size: -; J gene: TRBJ2-5; CDR3 DNA: TGTGCCAGCAGCCCGCGCAACTATGTGGAGACCCAGTACTTC; CDR3 protein: CASSPRNYVETQYF
D gene: -; V gene: TRBV29-1; clone size: -; J gene: TRBJ2-7; CDR3 DNA: TGCAGCGTTGGGACGGACTACGAGCAGTACTTC; CDR3 protein: CSVGTDYEQYF
D gene: -; V gene: TRBV5-5; clone size: many; J gene: TRBJ2-7; CDR3 DNA: TGTGCCAGCAGCTTGGTGGGGAGTCTCTACGAGCAGTACTTC; CDR3 protein: CASSLVGSLYEQYF
D gene: -; V gene: TRBV29-1; clone size: -; J gene: TRBJ2-1; CDR3 DNA: TGCAGCGTCCCCCCTGCGACCGGCGGGCAGTTCTTC; CDR3 protein: CSVPPATGGQFF
D gene: TRBD1; V gene: TRBV10-3; clone size: few; J gene: TRBJ2-7; CDR3 DNA: TGTGCCATCAGCGGGACAGGGGGAGACGAGCAGTACTTC; CDR3 protein: CAISGTGGDEQYF
D gene: -; V gene: TRBV9; clone size: -; J gene: TRBJ2-1; CDR3 DNA: TGTGCCAGCAGCGTAGCTACGGGAAGGGGTAACGTCAATGAGCAGTTCTTC; CDR3 protein: CASSVATGRGNVNEQFF
D gene: TRBD1; V gene: TRBV7-2; clone size: -; J gene: TRBJ1-2; CDR3 DNA: TGTGCCAGCAGCCGACAGGGGAATCTCCATGGCTACACCTTC; CDR3 protein: CASSRQGNLHGYTF
D gene: TRBD2; V gene: TRBV20-1; clone size: few; J gene: TRBJ2-1; CDR3 DNA: TGCAGTGCTAGTTATAGCGGGAGGGAGTACAATGAGCAGTTCTTC; CDR3 protein: CSASYSGREYNEQFF
D gene: -; V gene: TRBV10-3; clone size: many; J gene: TRBJ1-6; CDR3 DNA: TGTGCCATCAGGTGGGGGGATCGGTCACCCCTCCACTTT; CDR3 protein: CAIRWGDRSPLHF
D gene: -; V gene: TRBV7-2; clone size: many; J gene: TRBJ1-6; CDR3 DNA: TGTGCCAGCAGCTTAGATGGCTTGAGGGGCGCGAATTCACCCCTCCACTTT; CDR3 protein: CASSLDGLRGANSPLHF
D gene: TRBD1; V gene: TRBV2; clone size: few; J gene: TRBJ2-3; CDR3 DNA: TGTGCCAGCAGGGACAGGACCCCGGGTACGCAGTATTTT; CDR3 protein: CASRDRTPGTQYF
D gene: -; V gene: TRBV9; clone size: -; J gene: TRBJ1-1; CDR3 DNA: TGTGCCAGCAGCGTAGAGGGGCGAGGCACTGAAGCTTTCTTT; CDR3 protein: CASSVEGRGTEAFF
D gene: -; V gene: TRBV20-1; clone size: few; J gene: TRBJ2-7; CDR3 DNA: TGCAGTGCTAGAGATGGAGGACAGTACTACGAGCAGTACTTC; CDR3 protein: CSARDGGQYYEQYF
D gene: -; V gene: TRBV7-7; clone size: many; J gene: TRBJ2-5; CDR3 DNA: TGTGCCAGCAGCTCAGGCCTGGGACAAGAGACCCAGTACTTC; CDR3 protein: CASSSGLGQETQYF
D gene: TRBD1; V gene: TRBV30; clone size: -; J gene: TRBJ1-1; CDR3 DNA: TGTGCCTGGACCCCTGGGACAGCGAACACTGAAGCTTTCTTT; CDR3 protein: CAWTPGTANTEAFF
D gene: TRBD1; V gene: TRBV12-3/TRBV12-4; clone size: -; J gene: TRBJ1-2; CDR3 DNA: TGTGCCAGCAGCCATTCGGGACAGGGGGCGAAAGGCTACACCTTC; CDR3 protein: CASSHSGQGAKGYTF
D gene: -; V gene: TRBV19; clone size: many; J gene: TRBJ2-6; CDR3 DNA: TGTGCCAGTAGTATACAATCTGGGGCCAACGTCCTGACTTTC; CDR3 protein: CASSIQSGANVLTF
D gene: TRBD2; V gene: TRBV11-2; clone size: few; J gene: TRBJ2-3; CDR3 DNA: TGTGCCAGCAGCATCGGGACTAGCGGACCATCGGATTTT; CDR3 protein: CASSIGTSGPSDF
D gene: TRBD2; V gene: TRBV20-1; clone size: -; J gene: TRBJ2-7; CDR3 DNA: TGCAGTGCTCCCTATCGGGCAGTCCTAGGGAGGGGGCAGTACTTC; CDR3 protein: CSAPYRAVLGRGQYF
D gene: -; V gene: TRBV3-1; clone size: many; J gene: TRBJ2-1; CDR3 DNA: TGTGCCAGCAGCCAAGCCCCTGGGAGCCGGGACAATGAGCAGTTCTTC; CDR3 protein: CASSQAPGSRDNEQFF
D gene: -; V gene: TRBV25-1; clone size: -; J gene: TRBJ2-2; CDR3 DNA: TGTGCCAGCAGTGAGCCCCAGACAGGGAACACCGGGGAGCTGTTTTTT; CDR3 protein: CASSEPQTGNTGELFF
D gene: TRBD2; V gene: TRBV10-3; clone size: -; J gene: TRBJ2-1; CDR3 DNA: TGTGCCATCAGTGAGAGCCCGCTAGCGGGAGGGGGGAATGAGCAGTTCTTC; CDR3 protein: CAISESPLAGGGNEQFF
D gene: -; V gene: TRBV20-1; clone size: -; J gene: TRBJ2-7; CDR3 DNA: TGCAGTGCTAGGGGGGTCATAAGCTCCTACGAGCAGTACTTC; CDR3 protein: CSARGVISSYEQYF
D gene: -; V gene: TRBV3-1; clone size: many; J gene: TRBJ2-1; CDR3 DNA: TGTGCCAGCAGCCTACAAACGCTTCGCAGTGAGCAGTTCTTC; CDR3 protein: CASSLQTLRSEQFF
D gene: -; V gene: TRBV27; clone size: -; J gene: TRBJ1-6; CDR3 DNA: TGTGCCAGCAGTGCCATCTTCCACAGGAATTCACCCCTCCACTTT; CDR3 protein: CASSAIFHRNSPLHF
D gene: -; V gene: TRBV12-3/TRBV12-4; clone size: many; J gene: TRBJ2-4; CDR3 DNA: TGTGCCAGCACAGGACTAGCCAAAAACATTCAGTACTTC; CDR3 protein: CASTGLAKNIQYF
D gene: TRBD1; V gene: TRBV5-1; clone size: few; J gene: TRBJ2-7; CDR3 DNA: TGCGCCAGCAGCTTGGGGACAGGGGGATTTGGATACGAGCAGTACTTC; CDR3 protein: CASSLGTGGFGYEQYF
D gene: -; V gene: TRBV19; clone size: many; J gene: TRBJ1-2; CDR3 DNA: TGTGCCAGTAGTATAGGGGCCCCCCGAGATGGCTACACCTTC; CDR3 protein: CASSIGAPRDGYTF
D gene: TRBD2; V gene: TRBV29-1; clone size: few; J gene: TRBJ2-1; CDR3 DNA: TGCAGCGTTGAAACCTCGCTTGGGGTAGCGGGCTTCAATGAGCAGTTCTTC; CDR3 protein: CSVETSLGVAGFNEQFF
D gene: TRBD2; V gene: TRBV5-1; clone size: few; J gene: TRBJ2-1; CDR3 DNA: TGCGCCAGCAGCTCGGGACTAGCGGACTCCTACAATGAGCAGTTCTTC; CDR3 protein: CASSSGLADSYNEQFF
D gene: TRBD2; V gene: TRBV5-4; clone size: few; J gene: TRBJ2-2; CDR3 DNA: TGTGCCAGCAGCTTTGTAGCGGGGATTAACACCGGGGAGCTGTTTTTT; CDR3 protein: CASSFVAGINTGELFF
D gene: TRBD1; V gene: TRBV6-6; clone size: many; J gene: TRBJ2-3; CDR3 DNA: TGTGCCAGCAGTTACGGGACAGGGCCCTCCGATACGCAGTATTTT; CDR3 protein: CASSYGTGPSDTQYF
D gene: -; V gene: TRBV9; clone size: many; J gene: TRBJ1-2; CDR3 DNA: TGTGCCAGCAGCGTAGACGCTAACTATGGCTACACCTTC; CDR3 protein: CASSVDANYGYTF
D gene: TRBD1; V gene: TRBV28; clone size: -; J gene: TRBJ1-1; CDR3 DNA: TGTGCCAGCAGTCCGACAGGGGGCGGGACTGAAGCTTTCTTT; CDR3 protein: CASSPTGGGTEAFF